The present T cell receptor (beta chain) was sequenced within a study of blood T cell repertoires in COVID-19. Study overall: From T cells, B-cell-depleted T cells, or PBMCs came the material, which was cDNA or gDNA.

The method was immunoSEQ multiplex PCR; TCRdb's version includes in-frame clones alone and lacks a portion of them. In the table there are roughly 100,000 clones, approximately 84% of which are singletons. Germline V gives CDR1 LNHDA, CDR2 SQIVND (reference sequence). The CDR3 loop spans 12 amino acids. V shed 6 bases and J shed 7 bases, with 10 bases lying between them. The V call is TRBV19, the J call TRBJ1-5; D call uncertain. The source material was peripheral blood. The sequence came from a human donor in a cohort sampled during active COVID-19. In nucleotides, the CDR3 is TGTGCCAGTAGCGTGTCGAGACAGCCCCAGCATTTT. Residues: CASSVSRQPQHF.